What follows describes a single T cell receptor beta chain. The antigen it recognizes is unknown. No base qualities exist here, and no much larger clone lies one base off it. The cysteine opens and the phenylalanine closes a CDR3 of 14 amino acids. The only DNA kept is the CDR3, 42 bases in frame from the first base. CDR1 and CDR2 (SGHAT, FQNNGV) derive from the germline V gene. V sheds 2 bases and J sheds 3 bases, leaving 11 bases between their ends. TCRbeta CDR3 regions were amplified from genomic DNA by means of the immunoSEQ Assay, a bias-controlled multiplex PCR. The authors processed their data as follows. The number of nucleated cells in each sample was estimated by amplification of reference gene primers within the assay. Sequence reads were collapsed and filtered to measure the absolute abundance of every unique TCRbeta CDR3 rearrangement. For each sample, productive Simpson clonality was calculated by taking the square root of Simpson's diversity index across productive rearrangements. TCRdb stores this immuneACCESS table with in-frame sequences only. Part of the clones is absent; in the studies checked, under half of the shortfall reflects unresolved V genes, and no reason is known for the rest. That table gives V, J and clone size, and the DNA gave D and trimming. Across this sample there are about half a million clones, with 85% to 90% seen only once. The top ten constitute roughly 0.92% of the sample.

The data are from a study of blood T cell repertoires in COVID-19 (dated by TCRdb to about 2020). With regard to the full study: The collaborator samples originated in the United States, Italy and Spain and spanned the acute and convalescent phases of COVID-19. The prospective study material was composed of cDNA or gDNA derived from T cells, B-cell-depleted T cells, or PBMCs. Deeply sampled blood TCRbeta repertoires from subjects exposed to, actively infected with, or recovered from COVID-19 were included in the dataset. The repertoires were released in a freely available public database meant as a resource for research on the immune response to SARS-CoV-2. The samples were drawn from two sources: the first 160 participants of the ongoing ImmuneRACE study, and 1,200 or so subjects contributed by 6 global collaborators. A de-identified subject ID, COVID-19 status, age in years and sex were almost always included in the sample metadata. Where available, HLA class I and class II types were taken from metadata supplied by the sample provider and were not determined by assay-based typing.

What the research found in general, with its limitations: The amount of clinical and demographic metadata varied by source and participant and was provided uncurated.

One collaborating source in Seattle enrolled patients while the patients were actively infected and followed the patients over time throughout the course of disease. Whole blood was collected in K2EDTA tubes by collaborating institutions according to the institutions' own protocols. For TCRbeta analysis, collaborators shipped samples as frozen whole blood, isolated PBMCs, or DNA extracted from either of those sample types. The sequencing sample was made of peripheral blood. The sequence was collected from a man between 18 and 35 years old with COVID-19, enrolled during active disease. The sequence links TRBV11-2 to TRBJ2-7, and perhaps TRBD2 as D gene, on 5 matching bases. The CDR3 corresponds to CASSLYGNGYEQYF. The bases are TGTGCCAGCAGCTTATACGGGAATGGCTACGAGCAGTACTTC. Outside the CDR3, residues come from the reference TRBV11-2 and TRBJ2-7 proteins, so the full variable domain is: EAGVAQSPRYKIIEKRQSVAFWCNPISGHATLYWYQQILGQGPKLLIQFQNNGVVDDSQLPKDRFSAERLKGVDSTLKIQPAKLEDSAVYLCASSLYGNGYEQYFGPGTRLTVT.